The 30 T cell receptor beta chains in this list originate from one sample, sequenced in a study of T cells in Graves' hyperthyroidism and ophthalmopathy. The CDR3 regions of TCR beta were amplified from RNA transcripts. When the TCR CDR3 underwent first-round RT-PCR, the HTBI primer set was used. TCRdb used MiXCR to reprocess the multiplex PCR reads, holding one entry per CDR3 protein. This sample yields fewer than 450,000 distinct CDR3 sequences, of which roughly a sixth are seen a single time; around a third belongs to the top ten. Material: blood. These receptors were collected from a woman aged 25 to 45 with Graves' hyperthyroidism that later progressed to Graves' ophthalmopathy.

This clonotype was recorded at least ten times. The genes are TRBV5-1 and TRBJ2-7; 14 bases fit TRBD2. V shed 4 bases and J 3 bases; nucleotides not matched to a gene: 6. Germline V gene sequence: CDR1 SGHRS, CDR2 YFSETQ. The CDR3 length is 16 residues. CDR3 protein: CASSPGLAGVSYEQYF. Written as DNA, the CDR3 is TGCGCCAGCAGCCCGGGACTAGCGGGAGTTAGCTACGAGCAGTACTTC.

To note about this clonotype: This clone may be a read error of a much larger clone one base away. This chain joins TRBV14 and TRBJ1-1; D unresolved. The V end was cut by 4 bases, the J end by 4 bases, with 22 bases between. CDR1 SGHDN and CDR2 FVKESK come from the germline V gene. The CDR3 contains 17 residues. CDR3 DNA sequence: TGTGCCAGCAGCCTAGGGTTTCCTAAGGTGGTGACCACTGAAGCTTTCTTT. It translates to CASSLGFPKVVTTEAFF.

This clonotype occurred many times. This chain connects TRBV11-1 to TRBJ2-1, with 13 bases lining up with TRBD2. Germline trimming cut 5 bases from V and 8 bases from J; bases unmatched to any gene: 30. Germline CDR1 SGHAT, CDR2 FQDESV (reference sequence). The CDR3 length is 23 residues. The CDR3 DNA sequence: TGTGCCAGCAGCCCTGGGGGTGACATAGCAGGGACTAGCGGGAAATTGGCCGTTTATGAGCAGTTCTTC. Translated: CASSPGGDIAGTSGKLAVYEQFF.

Only a few counts were recorded for this clonotype. The genes are TRBV4-2 and TRBJ2-3, with TRBD2 identical over 12 bases. With V trimmed by 0 bases and J by 6 bases, 7 bases remained unmatched. Germline V gives CDR1 LGHNA, CDR2 YNFKEQ. The CDR3 covers 17 residues. In DNA form, the CDR3 reads TGTGCCAGCAGCCAAGATTTACTAGCGGGGGGTCCGGATACGCAGTATTTT. This encodes CASSQDLLAGGPDTQYF.

Note on this clonotype: A much larger clone differs by one base, so this may be a read error. This chain links TRBV3-1 with TRBJ2-7, with a tentative D call TRBD2 (6 bases). The CDR3 contains 15 residues. The V end was cut by 2 bases, the J end by 4 bases, with 15 bases between. Germline V gene sequence: CDR1 LGHDT, CDR2 YNNKEL (reference sequence). The CDR3 sequence is CASSQTGGTAYEQYF. CDR3 nucleotide sequence: TGTGCCAGCAGCCAAACCGGGGGTACAGCGTACGAGCAGTACTTC.

This clonotype was found many times. V gene TRBV28 combines with J gene TRBJ1-1, with D unclear. The CDR3 runs 13 residues. V dropped 3 bases and J dropped 0 bases, with 5 bases sitting between them. Germline assignment: CDR1 MDHEN and CDR2 SYDVKM. CDR3 sequence (DNA): TGTGCCAGCAGTTTTGGGATGAACACTGAAGCTTTCTTT. Its translation: CASSFGMNTEAFF.

The J gene is TRBJ1-4, the V gene TRBV15; 7 bases fit TRBD1. J was trimmed by 7 bases and V by 0 bases; bases with no gene match: 2. The CDR3 length is 14 residues. CDR1 and CDR2 from the germline V gene are LNHNV and YYDKDF (reference sequence). CDR3 bases: TGTGCCACCAGCAGAGATTGGGACAGTGAAAAACTGTTTTTT. It yields the protein CATSRDWDSEKLFF. The variable domain in full, completed from reference TRBV15 and TRBJ1-4, reads DAMVIQNPRYQVTQFGKPVTLSCSQTLNHNVMYWYQQKSSQAPKLLFHYYDKDFNNEADTPDNFQSRRPNTSFCFLDIRSPGLGDTAMYLCATSRDWDSEKLFFGSGTQLSVL.

The J gene is TRBJ2-7, the V gene TRBV5-1; D uncertain. CDR1 is SGHRS, CDR2 YFSETQ, per germline. The CDR3 loop spans 14 amino acids. The ends were cut back, 0 bases at V and 5 bases at J, with 12 bases in the middle. The CDR3 sequence: CASSLALSMDEQYF. The CDR3 DNA follows: TGCGCCAGCAGCTTGGCTCTGTCGATGGACGAGCAGTACTTC.

There are many counts of this clonotype. This chain joins TRBV20-1 and TRBJ2-7; 7 bases are shared with TRBD2. The V gene end was trimmed by 6 bases and the J gene end by 3 bases; junction bases not matched to a gene: 17. The CDR3 is 16 amino acids. Germline lookup yields CDR1 DFQATT and CDR2 SNEGSKA (reference sequence). The CDR3 protein is CSAHGAFGGSFYEQYF. The DNA of the CDR3 is TGCAGTGCCCATGGGGCCTTCGGCGGGAGCTTCTACGAGCAGTACTTC.

The rearrangement joins TRBV30 to TRBJ2-1; 10 bases are a match to TRBD1. Germline CDR1 GTSNPN, CDR2 SVGIG (reference sequence). The CDR3 extends over 15 amino acids. V lost 5 bases to trimming and J lost 6 bases; unmatched junction nucleotides: 10. This CDR3 reads CAWRRDRGAGNEQFF. In DNA, the CDR3 is TGTGCCTGGCGTCGGGACAGGGGTGCGGGCAATGAGCAGTTCTTC.

The DNA for the CDR3 is TGCAGCGTTCTAGCCGAGGGGCCCCCTGGCTACACCTTC. As protein: CSVLAEGPPGYTF. The chain couples TRBV29-1 to TRBJ1-2, with a possible D match to TRBD1 (5 bases). The V end was cut by 5 bases, the J end by 7 bases, with 17 bases between. This CDR3 region has 13 residues. The germline gives CDR1 SQVTM, CDR2 ANQGSEA.

In this sample, this clonotype turned up many times. This chain connects TRBV28 to TRBJ2-5, with TRBD2 matching 8 bases. V lost 2 bases to trimming and J lost 3 bases; unmatched junction nucleotides: 11. This CDR3 contains 17 residues. From germline, CDR1 is MDHEN and CDR2 SYDVKM. CDR3 loop: CASSLELAGPEKETQYF. The CDR3 DNA reads TGTGCCAGCAGTTTAGAGCTAGCGGGCCCAGAAAAAGAGACCCAGTACTTC. Supplemented by reference TRBV28 and TRBJ2-5, the full variable domain reads DVKVTQSSRYLVKRTGEKVFLECVQDMDHENMFWYRQDPGLGLRLIYFSYDVKMKEKGDIPEGYSVSREKKERFSLILESASTNQTSMYLCASSLELAGPEKETQYFGPGTRLLVL.

The rearrangement links TRBV27 to TRBJ1-4; TRBD1 matches at 8 bases. The V and J ends lost 3 bases and 5 bases, in that order; junction bases with no gene match: 14. The CDR3 runs 18 residues. Germline V gene lookup returns CDR1 MNHEY and CDR2 SMNVEV (reference sequence). CDR3 protein: CASSFIPTGGVRNEKLFF. The CDR3 nucleotides are TGTGCCAGCAGTTTTATCCCAACAGGGGGGGTGCGAAATGAAAAACTGTTTTTT.

This clonotype was recorded many times. This chain uses TRBV28 with TRBJ2-1, with 8 bases lining up with TRBD2. Germline assignment: CDR1 MDHEN and CDR2 SYDVKM. The CDR3 covers 18 residues. The trim removed 6 bases at V and 7 bases at J, leaving 20 bases unmatched. The chain's CDR3 is CASSFHATSGPFMNEQFF. CDR3 DNA: TGTGCCAGCAGCTTCCACGCCACTAGCGGTCCCTTCATGAATGAGCAGTTCTTC.

This clonotype has just a few counts. The chain employs TRBV7-8 and TRBJ2-5; D is tentatively TRBD1 or TRBD2 (5 bases each). Germline V gene data show CDR1 as SGHVS and CDR2 as FQNEAQ. V lost 0 bases and J 5 bases, leaving 16 bases between the germline ends. The CDR3 sequence is 16 residues long. The CDR3 DNA sequence: TGTGCCAGCAGCTTAGCCGCCGGGGCGGCGGTCGAGACCCAGTACTTC. It is translated as CASSLAAGAAVETQYF. Using reference TRBV7-8 and TRBJ2-5 for the parts outside the CDR3, the full variable domain is GAGVSQSPRYKVAKRGQDVALRCDPISGHVSLFWYQQALGQGPEFLTYFQNEAQLDKSGLPSDRFFAERPEGSVSTLKIQRTQQEDSAVYLCASSLAAGAAVETQYFGPGTRLLVL.

This clonotype was detected many times. V usage is TRBV11-3 and J usage is TRBJ1-1; 9 bases match TRBD1. Germline V gene lookup returns CDR1 SGHNT and CDR2 YENEEA. The CDR3 has 13 amino acids. V dropped 5 bases and J dropped 6; count of bases not matched to a gene: 4. The CDR3 bases are TGTGCCAGCAGCCCGGGACAGGGCGCTGAAGCTTTCTTT. It codes for CASSPGQGAEAFF.

A single count supports this clonotype. DNA for the CDR3: TGCAGTGCCAGGGGACAGGGCAAAGAGACCCAGTACTTC. Protein product: CSARGQGKETQYF. V usage is TRBV20-1 and J usage is TRBJ2-5; 9 nucleotides match TRBD1. Germline values: CDR1 DFQATT, CDR2 SNEGSKA (reference sequence). Trimming at V came to 6 bases and at J to 3 bases, leaving 5 bases not matched to a gene. This CDR3 is 13 amino acids long.

V and J are TRBV10-3 and TRBJ2-7, with D unclear. With 3 bases removed from V and 7 bases from J, the gap between germline ends came to 22 bases. CDR3 size: 16 residues. The germline CDR1 and CDR2 sequences are ENHRY and SYGVKD. The CDR3 spells CAISELLSGGDEEQYF. DNA for the CDR3: TGTGCCATCAGTGAACTGTTAAGTGGTGGAGATGAAGAGCAGTACTTC.

This chain uses TRBV28 with TRBJ2-7, with 9 bases aligning to TRBD1. This CDR3 comprises 15 residues. The germline gives CDR1 MDHEN, CDR2 SYDVKM. The ends lost 4 bases at V and 3 bases at J; junction bases unmatched: 7. The DNA of the CDR3 is TGTGCCAGCAGTTCCCCCTCGGGACAGGGCTACGAGCAGTACTTC. This encodes CASSSPSGQGYEQYF.

This clonotype was seen at least ten times. The chain carries TRBV7-9 and TRBJ2-2, with 11 bases matching TRBD2. This CDR3 has 16 amino acids. With V trimmed by 8 bases and J by 0 bases, 5 bases remained unmatched. The germline gives CDR1 SEHNR, CDR2 FQNEAQ (reference sequence). As DNA, the CDR3 is TGTGCCAGCCGTAGCGGGAGGGCCTCGAACACCGGGGAGCTGTTTTTT. It yields the protein CASRSGRASNTGELFF.

This clonotype has only a few counts. The rearrangement joins TRBV20-1 to TRBJ2-2; 10 nucleotides line up with TRBD2. After removal of 5 bases from V and 7 bases from J, the junction contained 4 bases not matched to a gene. The CDR3 is 13 residues long. Germline CDR1 DFQATT, CDR2 SNEGSKA (reference sequence). The CDR3 sequence: CSAPAGGYGELFF. The CDR3 DNA follows: TGCAGTGCTCCAGCGGGAGGGTACGGGGAGCTGTTTTTT.

A few counts support this clonotype. The J gene is TRBJ1-2, the V gene TRBV6-1; no firm D call. The CDR3 has 15 amino acids. V lost 1 base to trimming and J lost 3 bases, with 12 bases between them. Germline V gene data show CDR1 as MNHNS and CDR2 as SASEGT. Here the CDR3 reads CASSEDEGLYYGYTF. The CDR3 region has the DNA TGTGCCAGCAGTGAAGATGAAGGGCTGTACTATGGCTACACCTTC.

In this sample, this clonotype turned up many times. The chain is built from TRBV2 and TRBJ2-4; 8 bases are shared with TRBD1. The ends lost 5 bases at V and 0 bases at J; junction bases unmatched: 9. Germline CDR1 is SNHLY and CDR2 is FYNNEI. The CDR3 covers 17 residues. CDR3: CASSPRDRKLAKNIQYF. Written as DNA, the CDR3 is TGTGCCAGCAGTCCACGGGACAGGAAGTTAGCCAAAAACATTCAGTACTTC. Looking up the rest from reference TRBV2 and TRBJ2-4 gives the full variable domain: EPEVTQTPSHQVTQMGQEVILRCVPISNHLYFYWYRQILGQKVEFLVSFYNNEISEKSEIFDDQFSVERPDGSNFTLKIRSTKLEDSAMYFCASSPRDRKLAKNIQYFGAGTRLSVL.

This clonotype was counted ten times or more. The V call is TRBV28, the J call TRBJ2-5, with 8 bases fitting TRBD1. V shed 7 bases, J shed 5 bases, and the junction held 24 bases outside the gene matches. The CDR3 spans 19 residues. Germline V gene data show CDR1 as MDHEN and CDR2 as SYDVKM. The CDR3 is CASTPGGLRGRVRGETQYF. The CDR3 DNA reads TGTGCCAGCACCCCCGGCGGGCTCAGGGGGCGAGTTCGAGGGGAGACCCAGTACTTC.

At least ten counts were recorded for this clonotype. This rearrangement joins TRBV27 to TRBJ2-1, with 9 bases identical to TRBD2. From germline, CDR1 is MNHEY and CDR2 SMNVEV (reference sequence). Germline trimming cut 5 bases from V and 6 bases from J; bases unmatched to any gene: 5. The CDR3 is made up of 14 amino acids. This CDR3 reads CASSPSGAANEQFF. The CDR3 DNA is TGTGCCAGCAGTCCTAGCGGGGCTGCCAATGAGCAGTTCTTC.

This clonotype was counted only a few times. V is TRBV20-1 and J is TRBJ2-1; TRBD1 or TRBD2 may be the D gene (5 bases each). V was pared by 2 bases and J by 10 bases, with 18 bases between. This CDR3 contains 14 residues. Germline V gene lookup returns CDR1 DFQATT and CDR2 SNEGSKA (reference sequence). The CDR3 bases are TGCAGTGCTAGACAGGGTTTCTCGGGGTCGGAGCAGTTCTTC. Translation: CSARQGFSGSEQFF.

This clonotype turned up a few times. A much larger clone differs from this one at a single base, so this may be a read error. The V gene is TRBV27, the J gene TRBJ2-3; D not resolved. This CDR3 comprises 17 residues. CDR1 is MNHEY, CDR2 SMNVEV, per germline (reference sequence). The CDR3 protein is CASRLRVILASTDTQCF. DNA for the CDR3: TGTGCCAGCAGGCTTAGGGTCATACTGGCAAGCACAGATACGCAGTGTTTT.

As concerns this clonotype: Just one base apart from a much larger clone, this may be a read error. The V call is TRBV7-9, the J call TRBJ1-3; 7 bases agree with TRBD1. Germline lookup yields CDR1 SEHNR and CDR2 FQNEAQ (reference sequence). This CDR3 region has 13 residues. The CDR3 is CVSSTNRGDTIYF. The CDR3 coding sequence is TGTGTCAGCAGCACAAACAGGGGAGACACCATATATTTT.

The CDR3 protein is CASKGVGRVFTF. In DNA form, the CDR3 reads TGTGCCAGCAAGGGGGTCGGAAGGGTTTTCACCTTC. This sequence joins TRBV27 and TRBJ1-2; tentative D call: TRBD1 (6 bases). Trimming shortened V by 7 bases and J by 13 bases, and 19 bases separated the two germline ends. CDR1 is MNHEY and CDR2 is SMNVEV in the germline V gene (reference sequence). The CDR3 runs to 12 residues.

The genes are TRBV19 and TRBJ1-5, with 10 bases identical to TRBD1. Per the germline V gene, CDR1 is LNHDA and CDR2 is SQIVND (reference sequence). The CDR3 covers 16 residues. The V segment lost 7 bases and the J segment 7 bases; nucleotides outside the gene matches: 13. CDR3 loop: CASTYSTGGARQPQHF. The CDR3 nucleotides read TGTGCCAGTACTTATTCGACAGGGGGCGCCCGGCAGCCCCAGCATTTT.